Shown below are 29 T cell receptor beta chains from a single sample sequenced in a study of CD8+ T cells in alopecia areata. After isolation, RNA underwent reverse transcription to generate cDNA as the sequencing template. Assay: immunoSEQ multiplex PCR; the TCRdb copy retains only in-frame clones and omits some. The sample consists of 200,000 to 250,000 clones, more than 45% of them appearing once. The treatment is: oral pan-JAK inhibitor, 5-10 mg twice daily. This specimen was CD4+ T cells sorted from blood, taken at week 4, from a patient treated with tofacitinib. The receptor set was obtained from a human donor with alopecia areata.

The chain links TRBV29-1 to TRBJ2-5; D unclear. From germline, CDR1 is SQVTM and CDR2 ANQGSEA. Trimming left V 2 bases short and J 2 bases short, with 6 bases between. The CDR3 has 12 amino acids. This CDR3 is CSVERSQETQYF. The DNA for the CDR3 is TGCAGCGTTGAACGGTCGCAAGAGACCCAGTACTTC.

This clone showed up just once. This chain links TRBV6-5 with TRBJ2-5, with D possibly TRBD2 on 6 matching bases. The CDR3 is 16 residues long. Looked up from germline, CDR1 is MNHEY and CDR2 is SVGAGI. The ends were cut back, 0 bases at V and 1 base at J, with 12 bases in the middle. Here the CDR3 DNA reads TGTGCCAGCAGTTACTCGACCCGGGGAGGCCAAGAGACCCAGTACTTC. Its protein product is CASSYSTRGGQETQYF.

J is TRBJ2-7 and V is TRBV29-1, with D tentatively TRBD2 (6 bases). The length of the CDR3 is 11 residues. The V and J ends lost 4 bases and 6 bases respectively, with 10 bases between them. The germline V gene has CDR1 SQVTM and CDR2 ANQGSEA. The CDR3 protein is CSVVGGIEQYF. The CDR3 DNA sequence: TGCAGCGTTGTTGGGGGGATCGAGCAGTACTTC.

V usage is TRBV7-2 and J usage is TRBJ2-3; 8 nucleotides line up with TRBD2. Germline V CDR1 and CDR2: SGHTA, FQGNSA. CDR3 length: 16 amino acids. The V segment lost 2 bases and the J segment 2 bases; nucleotides outside the gene matches: 6. The CDR3 DNA reads as TGTGCCAGCAGCTTACGGTCGGGGGGGCACACAGATACGCAGTATTTT. Translating it yields CASSLRSGGHTDTQYF.

V gene TRBV6-1 combines with J gene TRBJ2-7; 7 bases fit TRBD1. The CDR3 contains 14 residues. CDR1 and CDR2 (germline): MNHNS, SASEGT. With V trimmed by 7 bases and J by 5 bases, 11 bases remained unmatched. The CDR3 sequence is CASTRQGVVNEQYF. The CDR3 region has the DNA TGTGCCAGCACCCGGCAGGGGGTTGTAAACGAGCAGTACTTC.

This rearrangement joins TRBV29-1 to TRBJ1-1, with D possibly being TRBD1 (6 bases). V was trimmed by 6 bases and J by 0 bases, leaving 17 bases between them. The CDR3 is 15 amino acids. Germline values: CDR1 SQVTM, CDR2 ANQGSEA. CDR3 sequence: CSVSYTGKMNTEAFF. CDR3 bases: TGCAGCGTCTCGTATACAGGGAAGATGAACACTGAAGCTTTCTTT. Together with reference TRBV29-1 and TRBJ1-1, the CDR3 gives the full variable domain: SAVISQKPSRDICQRGTSLTIQCQVDSQVTMMFWYRQQPGQSLTLIATANQGSEATYESGFVIDKFPISRPNLTFSTLTVSNMSPEDSSIYLCSVSYTGKMNTEAFFGQGTRLTVV.

This clone has a handful of counts. The chain employs TRBV4-3 and TRBJ2-3; 13 bases are a match to TRBD2. CDR1 is LGHNA and CDR2 is YSLEER in the germline V gene. The CDR3 covers 16 residues. The ends lost 4 bases at V and 2 bases at J; junction bases unmatched: 3. The chain's CDR3 is CASSPGLAGNTDTQYF. The CDR3 DNA sequence: TGCGCCAGCAGCCCGGGACTAGCGGGGAACACAGATACGCAGTATTTT.

The rearrangement joins TRBV4-1 to TRBJ2-2; D might be TRBD2 (5 bases). The V gene lost 1 base and the J gene lost 3 bases, with 9 bases spanning the gap. Per germline, CDR1 MGHRA and CDR2 YSYEKL. This CDR3 region has 15 residues. As DNA, the CDR3 is TGCGCCAGCAGCCAAGGGGGAGTGGACACCGGGGAGCTGTTTTTT. Encoded protein: CASSQGGVDTGELFF.

The rearrangement uses TRBV4-3 and TRBJ2-3; unclear D gene. V lost 1 base and J lost 1, with 9 bases in between. Per germline, CDR1 LGHNA and CDR2 YSLEER. This CDR3 has 15 residues. CDR3 sequence: CASSQGMWGTDTQYF. The CDR3, as DNA: TGCGCCAGCAGCCAAGGGATGTGGGGCACAGATACGCAGTATTTT.

The rearrangement uses TRBV7-2 and TRBJ2-4, with 10 bases lining up with TRBD1. CDR1 and CDR2 from the germline V gene are SGHTA and FQGNSA. The J segment lost 7 bases and the V segment lost 0 bases, leaving 3 bases of the junction unmatched. The CDR3 consists of 15 residues. CDR3 region: CASSLAPGQGNIQYF. The CDR3 DNA reads as TGTGCCAGCAGCTTAGCGCCGGGACAGGGGAACATTCAGTACTTC.

This clone was seen only a few times. The CDR3 DNA is TGTGCCAGCAGCTTAGCGCACAGGGGAACCTACAATGAGCAGTTCTTC. Protein sequence: CASSLAHRGTYNEQFF. The chain uses TRBV7-2 and TRBJ2-1; TRBD1 agrees at 7 bases. Trimming at V came to 0 bases and at J to 2 bases, leaving 4 bases not matched to a gene. Germline assignment: CDR1 SGHTA and CDR2 FQGNSA. The CDR3 covers 16 residues.

The rearrangement links TRBV29-1 to TRBJ2-2, with D possibly being TRBD1 or TRBD2 (5 bases each). Germline V gene sequence: CDR1 SQVTM, CDR2 ANQGSEA. V lost 4 bases and J lost 3, with 9 bases in between. CDR3 length equals 13 residues. The CDR3 DNA is TGCAGCGTTGGGGACCGCTACACCGGGGAGCTGTTTTTT. Its protein product is CSVGDRYTGELFF.

The V and J genes are TRBV5-1 and TRBJ1-1; D gene unclear. Between the trimmed V and J ends, which lost 3 bases and 0 bases, there was a span of 18 bases. The CDR3 is made up of 17 amino acids. Germline assignment: CDR1 SGHRS and CDR2 YFSETQ. The CDR3 coding sequence is TGCGCCAGCAGCTACGATGGGCAGGCGACCTTGAACACTGAAGCTTTCTTT. The encoded protein is CASSYDGQATLNTEAFF.

This clone was observed a few times. J is TRBJ1-2 and V is TRBV29-1; maybe TRBD1 (6 bases). The CDR3 spans 12 residues. From germline, CDR1 is SQVTM and CDR2 ANQGSEA. V was trimmed by 3 bases and J by 7 bases, leaving 12 bases between them. This chain's CDR3 is CSVDTGASGYTF. For the CDR3, the DNA is TGCAGCGTTGATACGGGGGCGAGTGGCTACACCTTC.

The chain carries TRBV30 and TRBJ1-1; a possible D gene is TRBD1 (6 bases). The length of the CDR3 is 12 residues. Germline loops: CDR1 GTSNPN, CDR2 SVGIG (reference sequence). DNA for the CDR3: TGTGTCTCGGGGGCGCGGAACACTGAAGCTTTCTTT. It specifies CVSGARNTEAFF.

The chain recombines TRBV4-3 with TRBJ1-1, with no clear D. Trimming cost V 4 bases and J 1 base, with 7 bases left between them. Per germline, CDR1 LGHNA and CDR2 YSLEER. There are 13 residues in the CDR3. CDR3: CASSREQNTEAFF. The CDR3 DNA is TGCGCCAGCAGCCGGGAGCAGAACACTGAAGCTTTCTTT.

In nucleotides, the CDR3 is TGCAGTGCTAGTGGGGGATTAGACTACACCTTC. It yields the protein CSASGGLDYTF. V gene TRBV20-1 combines with J gene TRBJ1-2; D is possibly TRBD1 (5 bases). The germline V and J ends were trimmed by 3 bases and 10 bases, with 12 bases remaining between them. The length of the CDR3 is 11 residues. Per germline, CDR1 DFQATT and CDR2 SNEGSKA (reference sequence).

The V call is TRBV11-2, the J call TRBJ2-3; 9 bases are a match to TRBD2. CDR3 length equals 15 residues. Germline loops: CDR1 SGHAT, CDR2 FQNNGV. V lost 5 bases and J lost 0; bases outside the gene matches: 3. CDR3 sequence (DNA): TGTGCCAGCAGCCGCGGGGGGGTTAGCACAGATACGCAGTATTTT. Protein sequence: CASSRGGVSTDTQYF. Full variable domain (outside the CDR3, taken from reference TRBV11-2 and TRBJ2-3): EAGVAQSPRYKIIEKRQSVAFWCNPISGHATLYWYQQILGQGPKLLIQFQNNGVVDDSQLPKDRFSAERLKGVDSTLKIQPAKLEDSAVYLCASSRGGVSTDTQYFGPGTRLTVL.

This chain uses TRBV7-2 with TRBJ2-5; no firm D call. Germline V gene sequence: CDR1 SGHTA, CDR2 FQGNSA. This CDR3 comprises 14 residues. V lost 0 bases and J 4 bases, leaving 9 bases between the germline ends. Here the CDR3 DNA reads TGTGCCAGCAGCTTAGCGTCCGTCGGAGAGACCCAGTACTTC. Translated, it gives CASSLASVGETQYF.

This chain joins TRBV30 and TRBJ1-1, with unresolved D. From germline, CDR1 is GTSNPN and CDR2 SVGIG (reference sequence). Trimming shortened V by 4 bases and J by 1 base, and 7 bases separated the two germline ends. The CDR3 is 12 residues long. In DNA, the CDR3 is TGTGCCTGGATACGGGGGAACACTGAAGCTTTCTTT. Translated, it gives CAWIRGNTEAFF.

V and J are TRBV2 and TRBJ2-1; D uncertain. The CDR3 spans 16 residues. With 1 base removed from V and 2 bases from J, the gap between germline ends came to 12 bases. Germline CDR1 SNHLY, CDR2 FYNNEI. CDR3 nucleotide sequence: TGTGCCAGCAGTGAAGTTCTGCAGGTGCCCTACAATGAGCAGTTCTTC. It yields the protein CASSEVLQVPYNEQFF.

The V gene is TRBV20-1, the J gene TRBJ2-1; D may be TRBD2 (6 bases). The CDR3 runs to 10 residues. From germline, CDR1 is DFQATT and CDR2 SNEGSKA (reference sequence). Trimming removed 5 bases at V and 10 bases at J, with 9 bases between. CDR3 sequence reads: CSAGLIEQFF. DNA of the CDR3: TGCAGTGCTGGACTAATAGAGCAGTTCTTC.

In its sample, this clone was seen a few times. The CDR3 loop is CSVRTGGRDQPQHF. CDR3 nucleotide sequence: TGCAGCGTTCGGACAGGGGGAAGGGATCAGCCCCAGCATTTT. This sequence joins TRBV29-1 and TRBJ1-5; 10 bases align to TRBD1. The CDR3 runs to 14 residues. The junction had 6 bases not matched to a gene; V was cut back by 5 bases and J by 5 bases. From germline, CDR1 is SQVTM and CDR2 ANQGSEA. The complete variable domain, with remaining parts taken from reference TRBV29-1 and TRBJ1-5, reads SAVISQKPSRDICQRGTSLTIQCQVDSQVTMMFWYRQQPGQSLTLIATANQGSEATYESGFVIDKFPISRPNLTFSTLTVSNMSPEDSSIYLCSVRTGGRDQPQHFGDGTRLSIL.

DNA of the CDR3: TGTGCCAGCAGTTACTCGATCTCCAATGAGCAGTTCTTC. The encoded protein is CASSYSISNEQFF. The genes are TRBV6-5 and TRBJ2-1; D not resolved. From germline, CDR1 is MNHEY and CDR2 SVGAGI. V gave up 0 bases and J gave up 6 bases, with 6 bases separating them. The CDR3 is made up of 13 amino acids.

The J gene is TRBJ1-1, the V gene TRBV30; D ambiguous. This CDR3 region has 12 residues. In germline, CDR1 is GTSNPN, CDR2 SVGIG (reference sequence). The germline V and J ends were trimmed by 7 bases and 5 bases, with 14 bases remaining between them. CDR3 residues: CASNTPGTEAFF. The CDR3 DNA is TGTGCCTCGAACACCCCGGGGACTGAAGCTTTCTTT.

The chain combines TRBV6-5 with TRBJ1-6; possible D gene TRBD1, 6 bases. V gave up 8 bases and J gave up 5 bases, with 13 bases separating them. CDR3 length equals 14 residues. The germline V gene encodes CDR1 MNHEY and CDR2 SVGAGI. The CDR3 spells CASQGRGHNSPLHF. CDR3 DNA sequence: TGTGCCAGCCAGGGGAGAGGGCATAATTCACCCCTCCACTTT.

The gene calls are TRBV30 and TRBJ1-2, with D unclear. CDR1 and CDR2 from the germline V gene are GTSNPN and SVGIG (reference sequence). CDR3 size: 12 residues. V was cut by 3 bases and J by 8 bases, with 13 bases left in between. The CDR3 DNA reads TGTGCCTGGAGAGAGGGCCTTGGGGGCTACACCTTC. It translates to CAWREGLGGYTF.

J is TRBJ2-3 and V is TRBV6-6, with 9 positions matching TRBD2. The J segment lost 6 bases and the V segment lost 2 bases, leaving 6 bases of the junction unmatched. The CDR3 has 15 residues. The V gene's germline CDR1 is MNHNY and CDR2 SVGAGI (reference sequence). This chain's CDR3 is CASSYVGGGADTQYF. CDR3 nucleotide sequence: TGTGCCAGCAGTTACGTTGGCGGGGGGGCTGATACGCAGTATTTT.

This chain links TRBV6-5 with TRBJ2-7, with TRBD1 matching 7 bases. This CDR3 has 14 residues. Trimming cost V 6 bases and J 3 bases; bases outside gene matches: 8. The germline CDR1 and CDR2 sequences are MNHEY and SVGAGI. CDR3 in DNA: TGTGCCAGCAGCGGGACAGCCCGACACTACGAGCAGTACTTC. Translated, it gives CASSGTARHYEQYF.